Detailed here is one T cell receptor (beta chain). The sample is drawn from a study of blood T cell repertoires in COVID-19. V was pared by 3 bases and J by 2 bases, with 2 bases of the junction left unmatched. Looked up from germline, CDR1 is KGHSH and CDR2 is LQKENI. The CDR3 has 15 amino acids. This table comes from immunoSEQ multiplex PCR, and its TCRdb copy is limited to in-frame clones, with some not included. The data show about 140,000 clones, with 81% seen just once and about 7.5% held by the top ten. The specimen sequenced was peripheral blood. The V and J genes are TRBV18 and TRBJ2-7, with TRBD2 matching over 12 bases. The source of this sequence is a human donor in a cohort sampled during active COVID-19. In DNA form, the CDR3 reads TGTGCCAGCTCACCTAGACTAGCGGGGGCCTACGAGCAGTACTTC. Translation: CASSPRLAGAYEQYF.